The 9 T cell receptor beta chains given below trace back to one sample, sequenced in a study of cytomegalovirus exposure and HLA in healthy donors. This PCR relied on a set of 60 Vbeta primers and 13 Jbeta primers. TCRdb's table, derived via immunoSEQ multiplex PCR, lists solely in-frame clones and lacks some. The profile covers about 110,000 clones, with roughly two thirds appearing a single time and 8.4% taken by the ten largest. Sequencing was done on a sample of PBMCs. Receptors were obtained from a man aged 35-49 years in good health and CMV-seronegative.

V is TRBV15 and J is TRBJ2-7; D possibly corresponds to TRBD2 (6 bases). This CDR3 is built from 16 residues. The V and J ends lost 0 bases and 2 bases respectively, with 14 bases between them. The germline V gene has CDR1 LNHNV and CDR2 YYDKDF (reference sequence). The CDR3 loop reads CATSRDPLGGAYEQYF. The CDR3 DNA is TGTGCCACCAGCAGAGATCCATTGGGGGGAGCCTACGAGCAGTACTTC.

V gene TRBV7-9 combines with J gene TRBJ1-2; D is ambiguous. Per the germline V gene, CDR1 is SEHNR and CDR2 is FQNEAQ (reference sequence). The ends were cut back, 4 bases at V and 10 bases at J, with 16 bases in the middle. The CDR3 runs 13 residues. The DNA for the CDR3 is TGTGCCAGCAGCTCCGACATGTTCTCTGACTACACCTTC. Protein sequence: CASSSDMFSDYTF.

This chain connects TRBV28 to TRBJ2-7; a possible D gene is TRBD2 (5 bases). CDR3 size: 14 residues. Germline CDR1 and CDR2: MDHEN and SYDVKM. The V end was cut by 2 bases, the J end by 0 bases, with 8 bases between. CDR3 nucleotide sequence: TGTGCCAGCAGTTTAATGGGGAGCTCCTACGAGCAGTACTTC. Protein: CASSLMGSSYEQYF.

The rearrangement uses TRBV6-1 and TRBJ2-7; maybe TRBD1 (6 bases). The V end lost 5 bases, the J end lost 5 bases, and 13 bases lay between the germline ends. Germline CDR1 reads MNHNS; CDR2 reads SASEGT. This CDR3 has 13 amino acids. The CDR3 loop is CASSLTGFHEQYF. The DNA for the CDR3 is TGTGCCAGCAGTTTAACAGGGTTTCACGAGCAGTACTTC.

The rearrangement joins TRBV6-5 to TRBJ2-5, with 9 bases identical to TRBD2. The DNA end lines up better with TRBJ2-7; the J call may be wrong. CDR1 and CDR2 from the germline V gene are MNHEY and SVGAGI. There are 16 residues in the CDR3. The CDR3 region is CASSSPRLAVHYEQYF. The CDR3 DNA reads as TGTGCCAGCAGTTCTCCTCGACTAGCGGTTCACTACGAGCAGTACTTC.

The CDR3 protein is CASSKDRGQANEKLFF. For the CDR3, the DNA is TGTGCCAGCAGCAAAGACAGGGGGCAGGCTAATGAAAAACTGTTTTTT. The chain joins TRBV21-1 to TRBJ1-4; the D segment call TRBD1 is taken from the table without a DNA check. TRBV21-1 is termed a pseudogene. This CDR3 comprises 16 residues.

This clone has only one observation. The gene calls are TRBV11-2 and TRBJ1-2; D unclear. The CDR3 spans 13 residues. Germline values: CDR1 SGHAT, CDR2 FQNNGV. Trimming removed 4 bases from V and 8 bases from J, with 14 bases in between. The CDR3 protein is CASSSGGPRGYTF. The CDR3 DNA follows: TGTGCCAGCAGCTCGGGTGGTCCTCGGGGCTACACCTTC.

The CDR3 nucleotides are TGTGCCAGCAGCCCCTTAGCGGGGGGCCCCTACGAGCAGTACTTC. As protein: CASSPLAGGPYEQYF. This chain links TRBV4-2 with TRBJ2-7; 10 bases are shared with TRBD2. After removal of 4 bases from V and 2 bases from J, the junction contained 5 bases not matched to a gene. The CDR3 loop spans 15 amino acids. Germline CDR1 LGHNA, CDR2 YNFKEQ.

This clone appeared a single time. V is TRBV19 and J is TRBJ1-1, with TRBD1 matching 8 bases. J lost 5 bases, V lost 4 bases, and 6 bases had no gene match. This CDR3 spans 14 amino acids. Germline V CDR1 and CDR2: LNHDA, SQIVND (reference sequence). CDR3 loop: CASSSPGQETEAFF. DNA of the CDR3: TGTGCCAGTAGTAGCCCGGGACAGGAGACTGAAGCTTTCTTT.